This T cell receptor beta chain was profiled in a study of blood T cell repertoires in COVID-19. Germline CDR1 is SGHRS and CDR2 is YFSETQ. The CDR3 length is 16 residues. The ends lost 2 bases at V and 3 bases at J; junction bases unmatched: 6. TCRdb's table, derived via immunoSEQ multiplex PCR, lists solely in-frame clones and lacks some. The sample includes about 60,000 clones, about 90% of them seen just once. The V call is TRBV5-1, the J call TRBJ2-2; 8 positions match TRBD1. The sample consisted of peripheral blood. This receptor was identified in a human donor in a cohort sampled during active COVID-19. CDR3 in amino acids: CASSFGDRSHTGELFF. The CDR3 region has the DNA TGCGCCAGCAGCTTCGGGGACAGGTCGCACACCGGGGAGCTGTTTTTT.